Sequencing of this T cell receptor beta chain was carried out in a study of blood T cells in healthy people across ages. Study-level results: Donors of long life had a larger count of naive CD4+ cells and greater diversity than aged donors.

Trimming stripped 5 bases from V and 0 bases from J, with 14 bases between. CDR1 is MNHEY, CDR2 SVGAGI, per germline. The CDR3 has 15 residues. This clonotype was observed many times. Antigen: not known. The authors ran a second PCR of roughly 7 to 11 cycles using a sample-barcoded 5' primer and a J-beta primer mix. Via MiXCR, TCRdb re-called the 5' RACE reads, giving one row per CDR3 protein. The sample records hundreds of thousands of distinct CDR3 sequences, roughly 30% being singletons. The specimen was blood. This chain connects TRBV6-5 to TRBJ2-7; possibly TRBD1 or TRBD2 for D (5 bases each). The clonotype comes from a woman older than 75 in good health. In nucleotides, the CDR3 is TGTGCCAGCAGTCCCGGGGCTTTCGGCTCCTACGAGCAGTACTTC. Its protein product is CASSPGAFGSYEQYF.